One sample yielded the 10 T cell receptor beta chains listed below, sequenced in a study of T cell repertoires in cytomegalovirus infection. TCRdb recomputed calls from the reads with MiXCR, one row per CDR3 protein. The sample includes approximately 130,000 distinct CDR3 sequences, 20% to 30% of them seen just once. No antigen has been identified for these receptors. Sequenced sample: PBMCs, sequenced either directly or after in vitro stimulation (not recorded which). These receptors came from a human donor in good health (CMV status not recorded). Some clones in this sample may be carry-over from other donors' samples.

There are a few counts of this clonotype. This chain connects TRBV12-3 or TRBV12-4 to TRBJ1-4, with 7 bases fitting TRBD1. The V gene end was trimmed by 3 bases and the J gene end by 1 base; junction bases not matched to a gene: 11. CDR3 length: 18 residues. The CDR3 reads CASSFLKGAGGTNEKLFF. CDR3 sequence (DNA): TGTGCCAGCAGTTTCCTTAAGGGGGCAGGTGGAACTAATGAAAAACTGTTTTTT.

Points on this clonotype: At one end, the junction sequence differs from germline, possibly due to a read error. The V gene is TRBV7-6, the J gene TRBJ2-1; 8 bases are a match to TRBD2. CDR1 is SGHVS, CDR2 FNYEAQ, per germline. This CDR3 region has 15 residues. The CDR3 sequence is CASSFSGVPYNEQFF. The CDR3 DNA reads TGTGCTAGCAGCTTTAGCGGGGTTCCCTACAATGAGCAGTTCTTC.

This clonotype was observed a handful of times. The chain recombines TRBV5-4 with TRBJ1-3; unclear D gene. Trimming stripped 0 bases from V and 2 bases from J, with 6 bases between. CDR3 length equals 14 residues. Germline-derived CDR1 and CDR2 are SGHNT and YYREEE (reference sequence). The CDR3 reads CASSLDSPGNTIYF. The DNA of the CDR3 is TGTGCCAGCAGCTTGGACAGTCCTGGAAACACCATATATTTT.

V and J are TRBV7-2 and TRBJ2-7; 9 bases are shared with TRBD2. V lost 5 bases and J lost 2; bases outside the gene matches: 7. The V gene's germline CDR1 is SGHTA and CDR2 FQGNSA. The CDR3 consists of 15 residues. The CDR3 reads CASSPFRTSAYEQYF. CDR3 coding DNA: TGTGCCAGCAGCCCCTTCCGGACTAGCGCCTACGAGCAGTACTTC.

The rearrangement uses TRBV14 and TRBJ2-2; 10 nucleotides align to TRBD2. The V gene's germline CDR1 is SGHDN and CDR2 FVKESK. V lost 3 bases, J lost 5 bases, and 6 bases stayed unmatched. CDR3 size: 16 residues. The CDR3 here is CASSHLASGSTGELFF. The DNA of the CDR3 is TGTGCCAGCAGCCATTTGGCTAGCGGGAGTACCGGGGAGCTGTTTTTT.

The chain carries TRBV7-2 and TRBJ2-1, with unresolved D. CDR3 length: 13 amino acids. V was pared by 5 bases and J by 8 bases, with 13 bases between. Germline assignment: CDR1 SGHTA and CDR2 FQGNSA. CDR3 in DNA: TGTGCCAGCAGCGCACTTAGGAAGGATGAGCAGTTCTTC. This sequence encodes CASSALRKDEQFF.

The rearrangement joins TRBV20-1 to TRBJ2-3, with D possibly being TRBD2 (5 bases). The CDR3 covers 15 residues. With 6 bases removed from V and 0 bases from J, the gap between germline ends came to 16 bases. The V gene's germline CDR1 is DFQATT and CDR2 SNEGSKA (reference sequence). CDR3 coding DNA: TGCAGTGCGCAGCGTCTGGAGCGGAGCACAGATACGCAGTATTTT. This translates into CSAQRLERSTDTQYF.

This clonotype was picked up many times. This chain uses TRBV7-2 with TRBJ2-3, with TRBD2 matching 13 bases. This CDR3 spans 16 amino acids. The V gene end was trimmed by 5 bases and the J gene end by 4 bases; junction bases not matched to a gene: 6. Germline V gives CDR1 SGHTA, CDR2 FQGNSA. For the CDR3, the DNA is TGTGCCAGCAGCACTGGACTAGCGGGAGTCGCAGATACGCAGTATTTT. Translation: CASSTGLAGVADTQYF.

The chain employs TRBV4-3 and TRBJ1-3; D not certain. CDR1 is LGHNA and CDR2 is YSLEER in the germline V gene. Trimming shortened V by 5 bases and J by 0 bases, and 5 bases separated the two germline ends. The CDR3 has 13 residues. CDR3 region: CASSENSGNTIYF. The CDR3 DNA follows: TGCGCCAGCAGCGAAAACTCTGGAAACACCATATATTTT.

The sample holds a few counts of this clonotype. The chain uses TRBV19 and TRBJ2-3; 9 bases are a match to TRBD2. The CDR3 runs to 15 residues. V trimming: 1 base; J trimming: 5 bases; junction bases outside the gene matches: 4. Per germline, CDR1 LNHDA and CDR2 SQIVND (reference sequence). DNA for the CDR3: TGTGCCAGTAGTATAGGCGGGAGGGCCAGAGATACGCAGTATTTT. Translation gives CASSIGGRARDTQYF.